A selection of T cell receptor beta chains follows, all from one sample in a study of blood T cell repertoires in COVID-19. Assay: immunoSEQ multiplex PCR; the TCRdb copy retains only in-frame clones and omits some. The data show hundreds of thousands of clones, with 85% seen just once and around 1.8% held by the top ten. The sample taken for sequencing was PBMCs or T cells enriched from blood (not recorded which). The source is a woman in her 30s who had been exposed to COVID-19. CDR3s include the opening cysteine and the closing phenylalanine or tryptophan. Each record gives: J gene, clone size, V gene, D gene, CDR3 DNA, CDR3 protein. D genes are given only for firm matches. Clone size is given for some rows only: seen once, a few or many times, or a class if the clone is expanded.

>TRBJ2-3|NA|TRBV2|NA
TGTGCCAGCAGTGATGAGGTAGTTCTGTGGGAGGCGTTCACAGATACGCAGTATTTT
CASSDEVVLWEAFTDTQYF
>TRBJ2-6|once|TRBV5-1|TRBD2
TGCGCCAGCAGTCGACTAGCGGGAGGGCCCTCTGGGGCCAACGTCCTGACTTTC
CASSRLAGGPSGANVLTF
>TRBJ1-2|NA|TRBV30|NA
TGCGCTGAGGGTCGGAGTGGAAGGGGCTACACCTTC
CAEGRSGRGYTF
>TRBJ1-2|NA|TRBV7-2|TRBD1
TGTGCCAGCAGAAATGACAGGGCACGGAATGGCTACACCTTC
CASRNDRARNGYTF
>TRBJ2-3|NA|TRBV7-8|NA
TGTGCCAGCAGCAGCGGGAGCACAGATACGCAGTATTTT
CASSSGSTDTQYF
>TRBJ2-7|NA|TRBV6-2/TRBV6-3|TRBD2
TGTGCCAGCAGTTATGCGGCTAGCGGCACCTACGAGCAGTACTTC
CASSYAASGTYEQYF
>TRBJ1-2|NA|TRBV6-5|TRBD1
TGTGCCAGCAGCGAGGGGACAGGGTACTATGGCTACACCTTC
CASSEGTGYYGYTF
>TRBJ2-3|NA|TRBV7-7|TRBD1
TGTGCTAGCAGCTTAGCCGGGACAGGTGATACGCAGTATTTT
CASSLAGTGDTQYF
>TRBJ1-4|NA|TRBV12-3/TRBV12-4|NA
TGTGCCAGCAGAGCCGGAGCACTTGAAAAACTGTTTTTT
CASRAGALEKLFF
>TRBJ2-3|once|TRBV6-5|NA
TGTGCCAGCAGTTCCCCACAGGGTTCGGATACGCAGTATTTT
CASSSPQGSDTQYF
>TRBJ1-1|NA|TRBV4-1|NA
TGCGCCAGCAGCCAAGATCTGGGGGCGATGAACACTGAAGCTTTCTTT
CASSQDLGAMNTEAFF
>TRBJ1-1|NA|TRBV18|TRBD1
TGTGCCAGCTCATCAATCGGACAGGGGGAAACTGAAGCTTTCTTT
CASSSIGQGETEAFF
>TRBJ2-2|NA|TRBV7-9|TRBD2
TGTGCCAGCAGCTCCCCAGCGGGAGGGGACACCGGGGAGCTGTTTTTT
CASSSPAGGDTGELFF
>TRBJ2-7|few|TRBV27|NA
TGTGCCAGCAGTGATACAGGGAGCGACGAGCAGTACTTC
CASSDTGSDEQYF
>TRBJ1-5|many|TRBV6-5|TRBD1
TGTGCCAGCAGACGACAGGGTGGCAATCAGCCCCAGCATTTT
CASRRQGGNQPQHF
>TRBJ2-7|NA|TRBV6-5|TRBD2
TGTGCCAGCACCGACCGGGGGGGTGACGACGAGCAGTACTTC
CASTDRGGDDEQYF
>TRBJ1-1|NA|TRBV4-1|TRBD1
TGCGCCAGCAGCCCGAATCCCACAGGGGTCACTGAAGCTTTCTTT
CASSPNPTGVTEAFF
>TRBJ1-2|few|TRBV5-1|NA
TGCGCCAGCAGCCAGACACAGGGCAGCTATGGCTACACCTTC
CASSQTQGSYGYTF
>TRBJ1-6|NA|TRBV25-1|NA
TGTGCCAGCAGACGTGGCAGGGGAAATTCACCCCTCCACTTT
CASRRGRGNSPLHF
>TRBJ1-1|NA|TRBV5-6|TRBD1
TGTGCCAGCAGCTGGACAGGGCGGGGAGGGACTGAAGCTTTCTTT
CASSWTGRGGTEAFF
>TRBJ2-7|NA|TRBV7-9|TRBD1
TGTGCCAGCAGCTTCGGGACAGAATACTACGAGCAGTACTTC
CASSFGTEYYEQYF
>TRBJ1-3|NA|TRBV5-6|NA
TGTGCCAGCAGCTACGGGTATGGAAACACCATATATTTT
CASSYGYGNTIYF
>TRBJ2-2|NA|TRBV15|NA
TGTGCCACCAGCAGACCCTTTTACGACCAGGACACCGGGGAGCTGTTTTTT
CATSRPFYDQDTGELFF
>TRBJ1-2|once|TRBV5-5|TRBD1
TGTGCCAGCAGCCATGACAGGGACCCTAACTATGGCTACACCTTC
CASSHDRDPNYGYTF
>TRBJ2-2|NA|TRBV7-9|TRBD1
TGTGCCAGCAAGTTCGGGGACAGGAACACCGGGGAGCTGTTTTTT
CASKFGDRNTGELFF
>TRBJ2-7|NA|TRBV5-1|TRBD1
TGCGCCAGCAGCTTGGTACTGGACAGGGGTTACGAGCAGTACTTC
CASSLVLDRGYEQYF
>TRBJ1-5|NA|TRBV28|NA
TGTGCCAGCATTAGAGGGACTCAGGGCAATCAGCCCCAGCATTTT
CASIRGTQGNQPQHF
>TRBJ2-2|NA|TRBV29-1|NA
TGCAGCGTTATTGTGGCGGGGTGGGGCACCGGGGAGCTGTTTTTT
CSVIVAGWGTGELFF
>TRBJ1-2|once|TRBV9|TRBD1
TGTGCCAGCAGCGTCGAGACAGGGTCGGGCTATGGCTACACCTTC
CASSVETGSGYGYTF
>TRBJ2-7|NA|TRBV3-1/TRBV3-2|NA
TGTGCCAGCAGCCAAGATACGGCAGCTAGCTCCTACGAGCAGTACTTC
CASSQDTAASSYEQYF